Shown below are 25 T cell receptor beta chains from a single sample sequenced in a study of early T cells in non-severe SARS-CoV-2 infection. TCRdb fed the 5' RACE reads into MiXCR, producing one record per CDR3 protein. The data contain under 90,000 distinct CDR3 sequences, approximately 13% of them singletons. The sequenced sample was whole blood. Receptors were obtained from an adult who was a healthcare worker with PCR-confirmed SARS-CoV-2 infection or an uninfected control (not recorded which).

The sample holds many counts of this clonotype. The chain uses TRBV30 and TRBJ2-7; no clear D gene. V was pared by 0 bases and J by 2 bases, with 11 bases between. This CDR3 is built from 14 residues. Germline-derived CDR1 and CDR2 are GTSNPN and SVGIG (reference sequence). CDR3 in amino acids: CAWSVHEFPYEQYF. The CDR3 DNA reads as TGTGCCTGGAGTGTACATGAGTTTCCCTACGAGCAGTACTTC.

This clonotype has more than one count but fewer than ten. In DNA form, the CDR3 reads TGTGCCTGGAGAAGGGGCCGGAACTATGGCTACACCTTC. Its protein is CAWRRGRNYGYTF. The rearrangement joins TRBV30 to TRBJ1-2, with a possible D match to TRBD1 (5 bases). This CDR3 comprises 13 residues. Germline loops: CDR1 GTSNPN, CDR2 SVGIG (reference sequence). Trimming took 3 bases from V and 2 from J, leaving 10 bases between them. The full variable domain, in which reference TRBV30 and TRBJ1-2 provide the parts outside the CDR3, is SQTIHQWPATLVQPVGSPLSLECTVEGTSNPNLYWYRQAAGRGLQLLFYSVGIGQISSEVPQNLSASRPQDRQFILSSKKLLLSDSGFYLCAWRRGRNYGYTFGSGTRLTVV.

This clonotype was seen many times. The V gene is TRBV2, the J gene TRBJ2-2; D not certain. This CDR3 is built from 14 residues. The germline V gene has CDR1 SNHLY and CDR2 FYNNEI. The ends were cut back, 8 bases at V and 7 bases at J, with 17 bases in the middle. CDR3 coding DNA: TGTGCCAGCCGGACCGGGCCCCCCAACGGGGAGCTGTTTTTT. Protein product: CASRTGPPNGELFF.

The J gene is TRBJ2-6, the V gene TRBV5-4; 7 bases agree with TRBD1. The germline CDR1 and CDR2 sequences are SGHNT and YYREEE (reference sequence). Unmatched junction bases numbered 4, after V lost 7 bases and J lost 0 bases. The CDR3 has 15 residues. The CDR3 DNA sequence: TGTGCCAGCGGACAGGCCTACTCTGGGGCCAACGTCCTGACTTTC. Its translation is CASGQAYSGANVLTF.

The genes are TRBV2 and TRBJ2-3; D unresolved. The CDR3 runs 12 residues. CDR1 and CDR2 from the germline V gene are SNHLY and FYNNEI. Between the trimmed V and J ends, which lost 8 bases and 5 bases, there was a span of 11 bases. The chain's CDR3 is CASRIPGDTQYF. The DNA of the CDR3 is TGTGCCAGCCGAATTCCGGGAGATACGCAGTATTTT. The whole variable domain, filled in from reference TRBV2 and TRBJ2-3, reads EPEVTQTPSHQVTQMGQEVILRCVPISNHLYFYWYRQILGQKVEFLVSFYNNEISEKSEIFDDQFSVERPDGSNFTLKIRSTKLEDSAMYFCASRIPGDTQYFGPGTRLTVL.

This clonotype showed up just a few times. The V call is TRBV5-1, the J call TRBJ2-1; 9 bases agree with TRBD1. CDR1 and CDR2 (germline): SGHRS, YFSETQ. With V trimmed by 6 bases and J by 7 bases, 11 bases remained unmatched. The CDR3 has 15 residues. CDR3 region: CASTMGTGTRNEQFF. CDR3 bases: TGCGCCAGCACCATGGGGACAGGGACCCGAAATGAGCAGTTCTTC.

The chain carries TRBV5-1 and TRBJ2-2; 7 bases are a match to TRBD1. The V and J ends lost 3 bases and 4 bases, in that order; junction bases with no gene match: 3. CDR1 and CDR2 (germline): SGHRS, YFSETQ. The length of the CDR3 is 14 residues. CDR3 coding DNA: TGCGCCAGCAGCTCCGGGACAGCCACCGGGGAGCTGTTTTTT. Its translation is CASSSGTATGELFF.

The gene calls are TRBV27 and TRBJ1-6; D call uncertain. The germline V gene has CDR1 MNHEY and CDR2 SMNVEV (reference sequence). CDR3 size: 18 residues. V dropped 4 bases and J dropped 2 bases, with 18 bases sitting between them. CDR3 DNA: TGTGCCAGCAGTTCCTCCAGGTCCTCGGATCCCTATAATTCACCCCTCCACTTT. Translated, it gives CASSSSRSSDPYNSPLHF.

The V and J genes are TRBV5-6 and TRBJ2-3; D is unclear. V was cut by 4 bases and J by 7 bases, with 10 bases left in between. CDR1 SGHDT and CDR2 YYEEEE come from the germline V gene. The CDR3 contains 12 residues. The CDR3 DNA sequence: TGTGCCAGCAGCCATCTCGCAAATACGCAGTATTTT. It is translated as CASSHLANTQYF.

This clonotype showed up just a few times. J is TRBJ1-5 and V is TRBV2; the D gene is possibly TRBD1 (6 bases). CDR3 length: 12 residues. V was pared by 9 bases and J by 4 bases, with 10 bases between. The V gene's germline CDR1 is SNHLY and CDR2 FYNNEI. The CDR3 loop is CASTGTNQPQHF. The CDR3 nucleotides are TGTGCCAGTACAGGGACTAATCAGCCCCAGCATTTT.

The rearrangement uses TRBV10-3 and TRBJ2-3, with D maybe TRBD1 (6 bases). The CDR3 is 14 residues long. CDR1 is ENHRY and CDR2 is SYGVKD in the germline V gene. Between the trimmed V and J ends, which lost 2 bases and 0 bases, there was a span of 6 bases. The CDR3 nucleotides read TGTGCCATCAGTGAGGACAGGAGCACAGATACGCAGTATTTT. Translating it yields CAISEDRSTDTQYF.

The chain uses TRBV19 and TRBJ2-1; 9 bases align to TRBD1. The CDR3 covers 15 residues. Germline V gives CDR1 LNHDA, CDR2 SQIVND (reference sequence). V shed 3 bases and J 7 bases; nucleotides not matched to a gene: 7. In DNA, the CDR3 is TGTGCCAGTAGTATTCCGGGACAGGGCGGGAATGAGCAGTTCTTC. It translates to CASSIPGQGGNEQFF.

The chain couples TRBV27 to TRBJ2-7, with a tentative D call TRBD1 (6 bases). The CDR3 covers 13 residues. V lost 4 bases and J lost 6, with 13 bases in between. The V gene's germline CDR1 is MNHEY and CDR2 SMNVEV (reference sequence). CDR3 sequence reads: CASSYKGEGEQYF. CDR3 sequence (DNA): TGTGCCAGCAGTTACAAGGGGGAAGGCGAGCAGTACTTC.

This clonotype came up many times. The rearrangement uses TRBV4-1 and TRBJ2-5, with D tentatively TRBD1 (6 bases). V was trimmed by 5 bases and J by 0 bases, leaving 16 bases between them. Germline CDR1 and CDR2: MGHRA and YSYEKL. This CDR3 comprises 16 residues. As DNA, the CDR3 is TGCGCCAGCAGCGCAGAAACAGGGCCTGACCAAGAGACCCAGTACTTC. This sequence encodes CASSAETGPDQETQYF.

This clonotype was found many times. The chain combines TRBV12-3 or TRBV12-4 with TRBJ1-1; 8 nucleotides agree with TRBD1. V gave up 5 bases and J gave up 4 bases; unmatched junction bases: 6. The CDR3 sequence is 14 residues long. CDR3 in DNA: TGTGCCAGCAGTGCTACAGGGGGATTCACTGAAGCTTTCTTT. It is translated as CASSATGGFTEAFF.

The chain links TRBV2 to TRBJ2-3; tentative D call: TRBD2 (6 bases). Germline CDR1 SNHLY, CDR2 FYNNEI. This CDR3 has 17 amino acids. Trimming cost V 0 bases and J 6 bases, with 19 bases left between them. As DNA, the CDR3 is TGTGCCAGCAGTGAAGCGGCTTGGACGGGACGGGGGGATACGCAGTATTTT. It codes for CASSEAAWTGRGDTQYF.

The J gene is TRBJ2-5, the V gene TRBV4-1; 12 bases are shared with TRBD2. V gave up 4 bases and J gave up 2 bases; unmatched junction bases: 5. CDR3 length: 16 amino acids. The germline V gene has CDR1 MGHRA and CDR2 YSYEKL. The CDR3 spells CASSPNLAGGQETQYF. CDR3 in DNA: TGCGCCAGCAGCCCAAATCTAGCGGGGGGGCAAGAGACCCAGTACTTC.

This clonotype appeared many times. The gene calls are TRBV6-1 and TRBJ1-1; a possible D gene is TRBD1 (6 bases). The CDR3 sequence is 12 residues long. Trimming stripped 4 bases from V and 11 bases from J, with 14 bases between. Germline CDR1 reads MNHNS; CDR2 reads SASEGT. This CDR3 reads CASSVAGGQAFF. For the CDR3, the DNA is TGTGCCAGCAGTGTTGCCGGGGGCCAGGCTTTCTTT.

This clonotype showed up just a few times. The rearrangement joins TRBV6-4 to TRBJ2-2; no clear D gene. Trimming removed 4 bases at V and 4 bases at J, with 10 bases between. CDR1 is MRHNA and CDR2 is SNTAGT in the germline V gene. The length of the CDR3 is 14 residues. The CDR3 sequence: CASSAATSTGELFF. Written as DNA, the CDR3 is TGTGCCAGCAGTGCCGCAACAAGCACCGGGGAGCTGTTTTTT.

J is TRBJ2-7 and V is TRBV6-1; possible D gene TRBD1, 5 bases. Germline V CDR1 and CDR2: MNHNS, SASEGT. This CDR3 comprises 15 residues. The ends were cut back, 2 bases at V and 2 bases at J, with 13 bases in the middle. The CDR3 is CASSESPGHTYEQYF. The DNA of the CDR3 is TGTGCCAGCAGTGAAAGTCCCGGACATACCTACGAGCAGTACTTC.

V gene TRBV2 combines with J gene TRBJ2-1; D may be TRBD2 (5 bases). The CDR3 has 11 amino acids. Trimming removed 6 bases at V and 10 bases at J, with 10 bases between. CDR1 is SNHLY and CDR2 is FYNNEI in the germline V gene. The CDR3 sequence: CASSRGEEQFF. As DNA, the CDR3 is TGTGCCAGCAGCCGGGGAGAAGAGCAGTTCTTC.

This clonotype was seen repeatedly, ten times or more. CDR3 residues: CAIRGQAGGEDEQFF. CDR3 coding DNA: TGTGCCATCAGGGGTCAAGCGGGAGGGGAGGATGAGCAGTTCTTC. The V gene is TRBV10-3, the J gene TRBJ2-1, with 10 bases that match TRBD2. This CDR3 comprises 15 residues. With V trimmed by 6 bases and J by 8 bases, 10 bases remained unmatched. CDR1 is ENHRY, CDR2 SYGVKD, per germline.

The sample holds a few counts of this clonotype. This sequence joins TRBV28 and TRBJ2-7; TRBD1 agrees at 7 bases. Looked up from germline, CDR1 is MDHEN and CDR2 is SYDVKM. CDR3 length equals 15 residues. After removal of 5 bases from V and 0 bases from J, the junction contained 7 bases not matched to a gene. This CDR3 reads CASSPWTGSSYEQYF. The DNA for the CDR3 is TGTGCCAGCAGTCCCTGGACAGGTAGCTCCTACGAGCAGTACTTC.

This chain joins TRBV5-6 and TRBJ1-1; D unresolved. Germline V gene lookup returns CDR1 SGHDT and CDR2 YYEEEE. Trimming pared 4 bases from V and 11 bases from J, leaving 12 bases between. The CDR3 runs to 11 residues. CDR3 sequence reads: CASSRYGPAFF. As DNA, the CDR3 is TGTGCCAGCAGCCGCTATGGCCCCGCTTTCTTT.

This clonotype was observed a handful of times. This chain connects TRBV6-5 to TRBJ1-5; D uncertain. The CDR3 runs to 14 residues. The V gene's germline CDR1 is MNHEY and CDR2 SVGAGI. The germline V and J ends were trimmed by 2 bases and 2 bases, with 7 bases remaining between them. This chain's CDR3 is CASSYRQRNQPQHF. The DNA for the CDR3 is TGTGCCAGCAGTTACCGGCAACGCAATCAGCCCCAGCATTTT.